This is a list of T cell receptor beta chains from one sample in a study of cytomegalovirus exposure and HLA in healthy donors. The table came from immunoSEQ multiplex PCR; TCRdb's copy has only in-frame clones and leaves some out. The data show about 130,000 clones, around 77% seen once. The specimen sequenced was PBMCs. Source of these receptors: a man aged 45-65 years in good health and CMV-seronegative. Both conserved end residues are part of each CDR3. The order of the fields is V gene, J gene, clone size, CDR3 protein. Where a row states a size, it is once, few, many or the class of an expanded clone; other rows omit it.

>TRBV27|TRBJ1-4|NA
CASSLGQFNEKLFF
>TRBV28|TRBJ1-4|NA
CASSLLGTGVEKLFF
>TRBV28|TRBJ2-1|NA
CASRGRIEQFF
>TRBV29-1|TRBJ2-2|few
CSGGVAGELFF
>TRBV5-1|TRBJ1-2|NA
CASSLVDLRQALTF
>TRBV9|TRBJ2-1|NA
CASSATGLADYNEQFF
>TRBV18|TRBJ1-4|NA
CASSPRQGSTNEKLFF
>TRBV19|TRBJ1-2|NA
CASRDRGLNGYTF
>TRBV30|TRBJ2-5|NA
CAWRRRDRGSESQYF
>TRBV7-2|TRBJ2-3|once
CASSERTGTLKPYF
>TRBV5-1|TRBJ2-1|NA
CASRVGLAGGYEQFF
>TRBV11-1|TRBJ2-3|NA
CASSLAPLVVTDTQYF
>TRBV5-6|TRBJ2-2|NA
CASSPQTGSWGPGELFF
>TRBV4-3|TRBJ2-3|NA
CASSQDVLTSGSHTQYF
>TRBV19|TRBJ2-2|NA
CASSIGLAELPRDSVRTGELFF
>TRBV28|TRBJ2-4|once
CASSLSPDSAKNIQYF
>TRBV7-6|TRBJ2-3|NA
CASSLGAADTQYF
>TRBV29-1|TRBJ2-7|NA
CSVDTGLANSYEQYF
>TRBV11-1|TRBJ1-3|once
CASSWTDRGNTIYF
>TRBV7-9|TRBJ2-2|few
CASSLGLRSGELFF
>TRBV18|TRBJ1-1|NA
CASSRGGTEAFF
>TRBV7-2|TRBJ1-4|few
CASSLGQGNNEKLFF
>TRBV30|TRBJ2-7|NA
CAWSVPVVYEQYF
>TRBV10-3|TRBJ2-1|NA
CAISEAREQFF
>TRBV2|TRBJ2-1|few
CASSEVGAGEQFF
>TRBV5-1|TRBJ2-1|NA
CASSSPPGQAPGVGYNEQFF
>TRBV18|TRBJ1-1|NA
CASSPDRGDTEAFF
>TRBV10-3|TRBJ1-2|NA
CAISEKGKDYGYTF
>TRBV7-8|TRBJ1-3|NA
CASSFGQAEGTIYF
>TRBV5-8|TRBJ2-5|NA
CASSSLPGLAGLETQYF
>TRBV10-3|TRBJ2-7|NA
CASSGTSWSEQYF
>TRBV11-2|TRBJ1-2|NA
CASSPTRGGHGYTF
>TRBV28|TRBJ2-5|NA
CASISGGRQTQYF
>TRBV6-6|TRBJ2-7|NA
CASRTDTATYEQYF
>TRBV18|TRBJ2-7|few
CASSPTGHSSYEQYF
>TRBV11-2|TRBJ1-1|NA
CASSFTDREAEAFF
>TRBV29-1|TRBJ2-7|NA
CSPMGGDRVFYEQYF
>TRBV10-3|TRBJ2-7|NA
CAISESTRMGGEQYF
>TRBV27|TRBJ2-5|few
CASSSGTGGVETQYF
>TRBV19|TRBJ1-4|NA
CASSIQGEKLFF
>TRBV29-1|TRBJ1-2|NA
CSVEWEGAGGYTF
>TRBV7-8|TRBJ2-7|few
CASSLDGSGHSYEQYF
>TRBV19|TRBJ1-5|NA
CASSIVAEDNQPQHF
>TRBV2|TRBJ1-5|NA
CASSGTGGSNQPQHF
>TRBV6-1|TRBJ2-7|NA
CASSEAGTADYEQYF
>TRBV10-3|TRBJ2-1|NA
CAIIGTLDNEQFF
>TRBV5-1|TRBJ2-5|NA
CASSLAPGTGQETQYF
>TRBV10-2|TRBJ2-7|NA
CASSVRTEGEQYF